These T cell receptor beta chains were read from a single sample in a study of post-analysis software for immune sequencing data. Each CDR3 protein gets one entry after TCRdb re-called the PCR reads with MiXCR. The sample lists a few hundred thousand distinct CDR3 sequences; around a third were seen once. Material for sequencing was blood. Receptor source: a girl aged 2 to 17 with multiple sclerosis. CDR3s include the opening cysteine and the closing phenylalanine or tryptophan. The D gene is left open where the match is weak. The size field is filled for only some rows; it gives once, few, many or a size class.

CDR3 DNA,CDR3 protein,clone size,CDR3 length,V gene,J gene,D gene
TGTGCCAGCAGCCGGACAGGCACAGATACGCAGTATTTT,CASSRTGTDTQYF,many,13,TRBV7-9,TRBJ2-3,-
TGTGCCAGCAGCTTAGTCGGGGACAGGGTTCTTACTGAAGCTTTCTTT,CASSLVGDRVLTEAFF,-,16,TRBV7-2,TRBJ1-1,TRBD1
TGTACCAGCAGCTTCAGGGGGCTCATCTATGGCTACACCTTC,CTSSFRGLIYGYTF,-,14,TRBV7-2,TRBJ1-2,TRBD1
TGTGCCAGCAGCCCGACTAGCGGGGTTTACAATGAGCGGTTCTTC,CASSPTSGVYNERFF,once,15,TRBV6-5,TRBJ2-1,TRBD2
TGCGCCAGCAGCCAAGAGAGACGGGGTAGCCCGTTCTTC,CASSQERRGSPFF,few,13,TRBV4-1,TRBJ2-1,-
TGTGCCACCAGTGATTCGACAAACCTCCAAGAGACCCAGTACTTC,CATSDSTNLQETQYF,-,15,TRBV24-1,TRBJ2-5,-
TGTGCCACCATGTACCGGGGGGTTGGTGAAAAACTGTTTTTT,CATMYRGVGEKLFF,-,14,TRBV15,TRBJ1-4,-
TGTGCCAGCAGCGTATTACAGCGGGGAGGGGTGAACACTGAAGCTTTCTTT,CASSVLQRGGVNTEAFF,-,17,TRBV9,TRBJ1-1,-
TGTGCCAGCAGTTACTCTCCCGGGGGGGCATTTTACCTCAATGAGCAGTTCTTC,CASSYSPGGAFYLNEQFF,-,18,TRBV6-5,TRBJ2-1,TRBD2
TGTGCCAGCAGCCAAGATTCGCTGGCTTTGGAGACCCAGTACTTC,CASSQDSLALETQYF,few,15,TRBV3-1,TRBJ2-5,-
TGCGCCAGCAGCCCTGTCGCGGGCAGGGCAAGAGGCGAGCAGTACTTC,CASSPVAGRARGEQYF,-,16,TRBV5-1,TRBJ2-7,-
TGTGCCAGCTCGGACAGGGGGATTAATTCACCCCTCCACTTT,CASSDRGINSPLHF,few,14,TRBV18,TRBJ1-6,TRBD1
TGTGCCAGCAGCTTTTACTCCTGGACCCACACAGATACGCAGTATTTT,CASSFYSWTHTDTQYF,once,16,TRBV7-9,TRBJ2-3,-
TGCAGCGTTGTTACGGCAGCTTCGACAGATACGCAGTATTTT,CSVVTAASTDTQYF,-,14,TRBV29-1,TRBJ2-3,-
TGTGCCAGCAGCTTAGGGGCAGGGGACACCGGGGAGCTGTTTTTT,CASSLGAGDTGELFF,many,15,TRBV7-3,TRBJ2-2,-
TGTGCCAGCAGCGGGGGGAACACTGAAGCTTTCTTT,CASSGGNTEAFF,few,12,TRBV3-1,TRBJ1-1,-
TGCGCCAGCAGCTTGGGGACAGGGGTGCTACGGGAGCTGTTTTTT,CASSLGTGVLRELFF,-,15,TRBV5-1,TRBJ2-2,TRBD1
TGCAGCGTTGAAGGGTTTGGCGGGGGGGCCCCTGAGACCCAGTACTTC,CSVEGFGGGAPETQYF,few,16,TRBV29-1,TRBJ2-5,TRBD2
TGTGCCAGCAGTTTAGTGGCGGGCACTGAAGCTTTCTTT,CASSLVAGTEAFF,few,13,TRBV27,TRBJ1-1,-
TGTGCCAGCACCCCTGGGAGTGGGCAGGGAGAGACCCAGTACTTC,CASTPGSGQGETQYF,few,15,TRBV12-3/TRBV12-4,TRBJ2-5,-
TGTGCCAGCAGTTTATCAAACTACTACGAGCAGTACTTC,CASSLSNYYEQYF,few,13,TRBV27,TRBJ2-7,-
TGTGCCGTCCATCCCACAGTGACCACAGATACGCAGTATTTT,CAVHPTVTTDTQYF,-,14,TRBV12-3/TRBV12-4,TRBJ2-3,-